This paragraph reports one T cell receptor beta chain. This entry belongs to a study of blood T cell repertoires in COVID-19. Per germline, CDR1 MDHEN and CDR2 SYDVKM. The CDR3 covers 17 residues. The ends lost 5 bases at V and 4 bases at J; junction bases unmatched: 15. Method: immunoSEQ multiplex PCR; TCRdb's copy keeps in-frame clones and lacks some. The sample has 220,000 or so clones; around four fifths are singletons. This TCR was recovered from a man aged 25-40 years with active or convalescent COVID-19. Material for sequencing was peripheral blood. The V gene is TRBV28, the J gene TRBJ2-3; 7 bases agree with TRBD2. The CDR3 sequence: CASSPRGAGEVPDTQYF. CDR3 nucleotides: TGTGCCAGCAGTCCCCGAGGGGCGGGAGAAGTCCCAGATACGCAGTATTTT.